The 3 T cell receptor beta chains below were found in one sample sequenced in a study of blood T cell repertoires in COVID-19. Libraries were prepared by immunoSEQ multiplex PCR; TCRdb keeps only in-frame clonotypes and omits some of them. The table lists 50,000 to 65,000 clones, 55% to 80% of them singletons. Specimen: peripheral blood. The receptors here all came from a woman between 65 and 79 years old with COVID-19, enrolled during active disease.

The DNA of the CDR3 is TGTGCCAGCAGCTTAAAGGGGTTTCAGCCCCAGCATTTT. This translates into CASSLKGFQPQHF. The genes are TRBV27 and TRBJ1-5, with TRBD1 as a possible D gene (5 bases). CDR1 and CDR2 from the germline V gene are MNHEY and SMNVEV (reference sequence). The CDR3 totals 13 residues. V gave up 6 bases and J gave up 6 bases, with 12 bases separating them.

V usage is TRBV10-3 and J usage is TRBJ2-2; 7 positions match TRBD2. Per the germline V gene, CDR1 is ENHRY and CDR2 is SYGVKD. The CDR3 consists of 15 residues. V lost 2 bases, J lost 8 bases, and 8 bases stayed unmatched. CDR3 sequence (DNA): TGTGCCATCAGTGAGGCGGGAGCCCCGAGAGGGGAGCTGTTTTTT. This translates into CAISEAGAPRGELFF.

The chain uses TRBV6-2 or TRBV6-3 and TRBJ2-6; 9 bases line up with TRBD2. Germline CDR1 and CDR2: MNHEY and SVGEGT. The CDR3 has 17 residues. V lost 4 bases to trimming and J lost 3 bases; unmatched junction nucleotides: 7. The CDR3 bases are TGTGCCAGCAGTTTATTAGCGGGAGTAGGTGGGGCCAACGTCCTGACTTTC. It specifies CASSLLAGVGGANVLTF.